This TCR beta chain was documented in a study of cytomegalovirus exposure and HLA in healthy donors. Findings and caveats of the study: In a later analysis, HLA-associated TCR beta chains were more clonally expanded than equally common others.

Primers included in the PCR were 60 Vbeta and 13 Jbeta primers. The protocol was immunoSEQ multiplex PCR, while the TCRdb copy is restricted to in-frame clones and leaves out a portion. The sample records 130,000 to 150,000 clones, roughly 70% being singletons. Details on this clone: No antigen is known for it.

V was trimmed by 3 bases and J by 4 bases, leaving 5 bases between them. Germline values: CDR1 WSHSY, CDR2 SAAADI. CDR3 length: 12 residues. The rearrangement uses TRBV10-2 and TRBJ2-3, with D possibly matching TRBD2 (5 bases). This clonotype was obtained from a man younger than 35 in good health and CMV-seropositive. The sequenced material came from PBMCs. The CDR3 sequence is CASSDGADTQYF. In DNA, the CDR3 is TGCGCCAGCAGTGACGGGGCAGATACGCAGTATTTT.